This T cell receptor (beta chain) was identified in a study of beta chain features in type 1 diabetes. General study points: Sequencing the cDNA could make cells with high TCR expression show up more than they should. Compared with healthy donors, patients appeared to share more similar naive, central memory and regulatory TCRB repertoires. TCRB CDR3s were moderately but significantly shorter in Type 1 diabetes patients in all four CD4+ subsets.

Sequenced material consisted of expressed TCRB transcripts (all of the isolated RNA was reverse transcribed). Sequenced by immunoSEQ multiplex PCR; TCRdb stores in-frame clones only, minus some. The sample has hundreds of thousands of clones, roughly 16% seen once. The CDR3 loop spans 14 amino acids. CDR1 and CDR2 (germline): LNHDA, SQIVND (reference sequence). Trimming took 5 bases from V and 3 from J, leaving 14 bases between them. Notes on this clone: Its antigen is unknown.

The chain joins TRBV19 to TRBJ2-7; possible D gene TRBD1, 6 bases. The receptor comes from a man aged 18 to 30 in good health. Sequencing used naive CD4+ T cells from blood. The CDR3 region is CASSLWGQSYEQYF. In DNA form, the CDR3 reads TGTGCCAGTAGTCTCTGGGGGCAGAGCTACGAGCAGTACTTC.